The 10 T cell receptor beta chains listed next were all sequenced from one sample in a study of blood T cells in healthy people across ages. PCR was performed a second time for about 7 to 12 cycles using a sample-barcoded 5' primer and a J-beta primer mix. TCRdb re-called the 5' RACE reads with MiXCR, one entry per CDR3 protein. Here the sample spans 850,000 to 1,000,000 distinct CDR3 sequences, 48% being singletons. The source material was blood. These receptors were obtained from a man aged 30 to 45 in good health.

There are a few counts of this clonotype. This chain links TRBV20-1 with TRBJ1-2; D is possibly TRBD1 (5 bases). Germline V gene data show CDR1 as DFQATT and CDR2 as SNEGSKA (reference sequence). Trimming removed 1 base at V and 1 base at J, with 10 bases between. The CDR3 has 14 residues. The CDR3 nucleotides are TGCAGTGCTAGAGCGGCAGGGCTTAACTATGGCTACACCTTC. It is translated as CSARAAGLNYGYTF.

This clonotype was seen a few times. V usage is TRBV12-3 or TRBV12-4 and J usage is TRBJ2-1, with D tentatively TRBD1 (6 bases). Trimming shortened V by 5 bases and J by 0 bases, and 20 bases separated the two germline ends. The CDR3 extends over 18 amino acids. The DNA of the CDR3 is TGTGCCAGCAGTCCCGGCCCCCCACAGGACAGCTCCTACAATGAGCAGTTCTTC. Protein product: CASSPGPPQDSSYNEQFF.

CDR3 residues: CATLAGRTDTQYF. The CDR3 DNA is TGTGCCACTTTAGCGGGGCGCACAGATACGCAGTATTTT. The J gene is TRBJ2-3, the V gene TRBV12-3 or TRBV12-4, with 8 bases identical to TRBD2. V dropped 10 bases and J dropped 1; count of bases not matched to a gene: 4. CDR3 length: 13 amino acids.

This chain joins TRBV30 and TRBJ1-1; no reliable D call. The V gene's germline CDR1 is GTSNPN and CDR2 SVGIG (reference sequence). CDR3 size: 11 residues. Trimming left V 3 bases short and J 6 bases short, with 8 bases between. For the CDR3, the DNA is TGTGCCTGGAGCCTGAGGGCTGAAGCTTTCTTT. Amino acids: CAWSLRAEAFF.

The sample holds a few counts of this clonotype. CDR3 loop: CASSPTRGEETQYF. CDR3 DNA sequence: TGCGCCAGCAGCCCTACGAGGGGGGAAGAGACCCAGTACTTC. The J gene is TRBJ2-5, the V gene TRBV5-1; TRBD1 or TRBD2 may be the D gene (6 bases each). This CDR3 is 14 amino acids long. With 4 bases removed from V and 3 bases from J, the gap between germline ends came to 13 bases. CDR1 is SGHRS, CDR2 YFSETQ, per germline.

The chain employs TRBV7-2 and TRBJ1-2; 7 bases match TRBD1. The germline CDR1 and CDR2 sequences are SGHTA and FQGNSA. The CDR3 extends over 14 amino acids. Trimming took 3 bases from V and 6 from J; bases not matched to a gene: 7. In nucleotides, the CDR3 is TGTGCCAGCAGCTTCACAGGGGACCGGCATGGCTACACCTTC. Its protein product is CASSFTGDRHGYTF.

The V and J genes are TRBV5-1 and TRBJ1-5; the D gene is possibly TRBD1 (5 bases). Germline V gene data show CDR1 as SGHRS and CDR2 as YFSETQ. This CDR3 contains 15 residues. The ends were cut back, 0 bases at V and 2 bases at J, with 9 bases in the middle. The CDR3 nucleotides are TGCGCCAGCAGCTTGGTCGGGGCAGGCAATCAGCCCCAGCATTTT. Its translation is CASSLVGAGNQPQHF.

V usage is TRBV7-2 and J usage is TRBJ2-2, with 8 bases identical to TRBD1. J gave up 2 bases and V 6 bases, and 5 bases lay outside the gene matches. Germline V lookup: CDR1 SGHTA, CDR2 FQGNSA. This CDR3 spans 15 amino acids. In DNA, the CDR3 is TGTGCCAGCAGTTTCGCAGGGGGCAACACCGGGGAGCTGTTTTTT. Amino acids: CASSFAGGNTGELFF.

The chain couples TRBV27 to TRBJ1-6, with TRBD1 matching 11 bases. Losses at the gene ends were 3 bases for V and 2 bases for J; bases not matched to a gene: 6. CDR1 and CDR2 (germline): MNHEY, SMNVEV (reference sequence). This CDR3 is built from 18 residues. CDR3 coding DNA: TGTGCCAGCAGTTTTAGTAGGACAGGGGGCACCTATAATTCACCCCTCCACTTT. Translation gives CASSFSRTGGTYNSPLHF.

The V call is TRBV11-1, the J call TRBJ2-1; TRBD2 aligns across 8 bases. Unmatched junction bases numbered 9, after V lost 4 bases and J lost 7 bases. This CDR3 has 15 residues. Germline-derived CDR1 and CDR2 are SGHAT and FQDESV (reference sequence). The CDR3 region is CASSSQRGFWNEQFF. For the CDR3, the DNA is TGTGCCAGCAGCTCCCAGCGGGGGTTCTGGAATGAGCAGTTCTTC.